The 5 T cell receptor beta chains given below trace back to one sample, sequenced in a study of T cells in Graves' hyperthyroidism and ophthalmopathy. There were TCR beta CDR3 regions amplified from RNA transcripts. HTBI primers were the set used in a first-round RT-PCR of the TCR CDR3. TCRdb ran MiXCR on the multiplex PCR reads and lists one entry per CDR3 protein. The sample gives around 600,000 distinct CDR3 sequences, 14% of which show up once; roughly 6.9% is in the top ten. The sequenced sample consisted of blood. The receptor source for this set is a young woman with Graves' ophthalmopathy.

This clonotype occurred many times. This chain joins TRBV18 and TRBJ1-2; no definite D call. CDR3 size: 13 residues. The V end lost 4 bases, the J end lost 7 bases, and 13 bases lay between the germline ends. Germline values: CDR1 KGHSH, CDR2 LQKENI. The CDR3 spells CASSRAPSPGYTF. In nucleotides, the CDR3 is TGTGCCAGCTCACGCGCCCCCAGTCCTGGCTACACCTTC.

This clonotype was observed at least ten times. This chain links TRBV9 with TRBJ1-2; D possibly corresponds to TRBD1 (5 bases). The CDR3 length is 12 residues. V was shortened by 3 bases and J by 8 bases, with 11 bases between the two germline ends. Germline V gene sequence: CDR1 SGDLS, CDR2 YYNGEE. The CDR3 sequence: CASSAQGSGYTF. In DNA, the CDR3 is TGTGCCAGCAGCGCTCAGGGTAGCGGCTACACCTTC. The variable domain in full, completed from reference TRBV9 and TRBJ1-2, reads DSGVTQTPKHLITATGQRVTLRCSPRSGDLSVYWYQQSLDQGLQFLIQYYNGEERAKGNILERFSAQQFPDLHSELNLSSLELGDSALYFCASSAQGSGYTFGSGTRLTVV.

This clonotype came up many times. This CDR3 is CASSYNPTRQGLSSYNEQFF. The CDR3 region has the DNA TGTGCCAGCAGCTATAACCCCACCCGACAGGGGTTGAGTTCCTACAATGAGCAGTTCTTC. This chain connects TRBV11-3 to TRBJ2-1; 8 nucleotides line up with TRBD1. In germline, CDR1 is SGHNT, CDR2 YENEEA. Trimming cost V 4 bases and J 1 base; bases outside gene matches: 18. The CDR3 loop spans 20 amino acids.

The table lists this clonotype with many counts. The V gene is TRBV12-3 or TRBV12-4, the J gene TRBJ1-2; weak D call: TRBD1 (6 bases). V was pared by 7 bases and J by 0 bases, with 12 bases between. This CDR3 is 14 amino acids long. This CDR3 reads CASTRTAANYGYTF. The CDR3 DNA reads as TGTGCCAGCACCAGGACAGCTGCTAACTATGGCTACACCTTC.

This clonotype was detected many times. The chain carries TRBV6-2 or TRBV6-3 and TRBJ2-2; 8 positions match TRBD2. Germline assignment: CDR1 MNHEY and CDR2 SVGEGT. V shed 2 bases, J shed 4 bases, and the junction held 6 bases outside the gene matches. The CDR3 loop spans 16 amino acids. The CDR3 coding sequence is TGTGCCAGCAGTTACGGTCTAGCGGGTTTCACCGGGGAGCTGTTTTTT. This sequence encodes CASSYGLAGFTGELFF.